Each of the 7 T cell receptor beta chains below was sequenced from the same sample in a study of T cell responses to AZD1222 COVID-19 vaccine. Sequenced by immunoSEQ multiplex PCR; TCRdb stores in-frame clones only, minus some. In the table there are roughly 100,000 clones, about 89% of which are singletons. The specimen was peripheral blood, collected 28 days after the second AZD1222 dose. The origin of the receptors is an adult who received the AZD1222 COVID-19 vaccine.

The rearrangement links TRBV24-1 to TRBJ2-5; D unresolved. The germline gives CDR1 KGHDR, CDR2 SFDVKD. Deletions cut 4 bases from V and 4 bases from J, with 6 bases between. The CDR3 loop spans 12 amino acids. The CDR3 spells CATSDHLETQYF. Written as DNA, the CDR3 is TGTGCCACCAGTGACCACCTAGAGACCCAGTACTTC.

The chain is built from TRBV27 and TRBJ2-3, with D possibly TRBD1 on 5 matching bases. Germline V CDR1 and CDR2: MNHEY, SMNVEV (reference sequence). Trimming left V 6 bases short and J 5 bases short, with 18 bases between. This CDR3 has 15 residues. CDR3 residues: CASSWQGRRVDTQYF. The DNA of the CDR3 is TGTGCCAGCAGCTGGCAGGGAAGACGCGTAGATACGCAGTATTTT.

The CDR3 DNA reads as TGTGCCAGCAGCTCGGGTCAAGTATCTGAAGCTTTCTTT. Its translation is CASSSGQVSEAFF. The gene calls are TRBV7-8 and TRBJ1-1, with D uncertain. There are 13 residues in the CDR3. Germline assignment: CDR1 SGHVS and CDR2 FQNEAQ. Trimming stripped 4 bases from V and 6 bases from J, with 12 bases between.

This clone was found once. The rearrangement joins TRBV19 to TRBJ2-1, with TRBD2 matching over 9 bases. Germline CDR1 is LNHDA and CDR2 is SQIVND (reference sequence). This CDR3 spans 15 amino acids. Losses at the gene ends were 4 bases for V and 5 bases for J; bases not matched to a gene: 6. CDR3 in DNA: TGTGCCAGTAGTAGCGGGAGGGCACCAAACAATGAGCAGTTCTTC. It yields the protein CASSSGRAPNNEQFF.

The CDR3 DNA sequence: TGTGCCAGCAGTTCAGGGGGCATTCACGAGCAGTACTTC. As protein: CASSSGGIHEQYF. This chain links TRBV12-3 or TRBV12-4 with TRBJ2-7; 8 bases fit TRBD1. There are 13 residues in the CDR3. Unmatched junction bases numbered 4, after V lost 4 bases and J lost 5 bases.

This chain joins TRBV28 and TRBJ1-6; TRBD1 aligns across 9 bases. The junction had 9 bases not matched to a gene; V was cut back by 4 bases and J by 5 bases. The CDR3 sequence is 17 residues long. CDR1 and CDR2 from the germline V gene are MDHEN and SYDVKM. This chain's CDR3 is CASSSGQGGVDNSPLHF. The DNA for the CDR3 is TGTGCCAGCAGTTCGGGACAGGGAGGTGTCGATAATTCACCCCTCCACTTT.

The rearrangement joins TRBV27 to TRBJ1-1; 8 nucleotides match TRBD1. V trimming: 5 bases; J trimming: 0 bases; junction bases outside the gene matches: 8. Germline V gene lookup returns CDR1 MNHEY and CDR2 SMNVEV (reference sequence). CDR3 length: 16 amino acids. In DNA, the CDR3 is TGTGCCAGCAGTCTCCAGGGACAGGCCCTGAACACTGAAGCTTTCTTT. This encodes CASSLQGQALNTEAFF.